The T cell receptor (beta chain) described here comes from a study of cytomegalovirus exposure and HLA in healthy donors. Study as a whole: Clustering assigned about 79% of the approximately 400 genotyped donors to the Caucasian-associated ancestry cluster.

It was with 60 Vbeta and 13 Jbeta primers that the PCR ran. Clones were sequenced by immunoSEQ multiplex PCR, and TCRdb holds only the in-frame ones, with some missing. Of fewer than 200,000 clones in the sample, 80% were seen once. Germline assignment: CDR1 KGHSH and CDR2 LQKENI. Between the trimmed V and J ends, which lost 1 base and 3 bases, there was a span of 20 bases. The CDR3 extends over 18 amino acids. The chain uses TRBV18 and TRBJ2-3; D may be TRBD1 (5 bases). Sequencing input: PBMCs. The clonotype was recovered from a boy younger than 18 in good health and CMV-seronegative. As DNA, the CDR3 is TGTGCCAGCTCACCACAGGGTAGTAGGGCAGGGTCGACAGATACGCAGTATTTT. Its protein product is CASSPQGSRAGSTDTQYF.